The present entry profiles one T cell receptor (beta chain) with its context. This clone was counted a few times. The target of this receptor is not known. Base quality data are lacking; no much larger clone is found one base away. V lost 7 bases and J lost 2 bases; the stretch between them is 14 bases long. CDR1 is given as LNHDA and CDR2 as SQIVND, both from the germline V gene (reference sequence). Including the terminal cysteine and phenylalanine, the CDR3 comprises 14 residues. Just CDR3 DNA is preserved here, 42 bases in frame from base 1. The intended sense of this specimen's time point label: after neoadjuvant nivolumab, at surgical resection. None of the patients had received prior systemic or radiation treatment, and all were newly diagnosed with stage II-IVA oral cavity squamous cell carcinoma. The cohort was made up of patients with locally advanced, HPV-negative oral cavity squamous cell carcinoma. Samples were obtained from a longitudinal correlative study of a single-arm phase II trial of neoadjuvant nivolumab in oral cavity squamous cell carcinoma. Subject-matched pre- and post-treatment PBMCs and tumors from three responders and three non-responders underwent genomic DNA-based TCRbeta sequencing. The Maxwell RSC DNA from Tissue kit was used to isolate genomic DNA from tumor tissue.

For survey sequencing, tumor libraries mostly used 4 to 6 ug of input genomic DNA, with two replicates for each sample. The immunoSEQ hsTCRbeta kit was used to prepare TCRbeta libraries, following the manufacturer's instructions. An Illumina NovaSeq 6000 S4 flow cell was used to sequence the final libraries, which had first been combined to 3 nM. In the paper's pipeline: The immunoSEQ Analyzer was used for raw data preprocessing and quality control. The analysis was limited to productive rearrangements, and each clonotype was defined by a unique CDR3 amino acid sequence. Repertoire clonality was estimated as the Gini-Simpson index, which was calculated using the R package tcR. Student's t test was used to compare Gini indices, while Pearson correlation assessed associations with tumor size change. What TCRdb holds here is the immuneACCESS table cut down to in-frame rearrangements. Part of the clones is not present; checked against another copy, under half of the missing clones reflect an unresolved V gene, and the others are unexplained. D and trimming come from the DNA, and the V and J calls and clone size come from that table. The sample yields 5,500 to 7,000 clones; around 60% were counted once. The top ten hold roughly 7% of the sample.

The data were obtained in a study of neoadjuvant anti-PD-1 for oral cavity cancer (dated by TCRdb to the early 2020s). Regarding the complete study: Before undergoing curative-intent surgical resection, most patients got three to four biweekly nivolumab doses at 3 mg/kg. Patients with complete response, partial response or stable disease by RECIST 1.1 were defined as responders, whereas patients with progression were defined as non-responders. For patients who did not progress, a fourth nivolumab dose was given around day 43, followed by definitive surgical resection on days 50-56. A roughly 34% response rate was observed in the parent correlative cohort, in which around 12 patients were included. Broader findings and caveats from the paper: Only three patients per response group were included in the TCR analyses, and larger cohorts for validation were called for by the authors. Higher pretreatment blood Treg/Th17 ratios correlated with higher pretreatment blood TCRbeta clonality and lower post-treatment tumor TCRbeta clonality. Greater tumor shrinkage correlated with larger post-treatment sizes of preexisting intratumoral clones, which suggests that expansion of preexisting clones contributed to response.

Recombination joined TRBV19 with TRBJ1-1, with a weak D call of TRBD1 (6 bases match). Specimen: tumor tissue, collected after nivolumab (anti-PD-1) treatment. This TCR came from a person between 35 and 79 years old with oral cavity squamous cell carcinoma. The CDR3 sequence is CASIPRTVNTEAFF. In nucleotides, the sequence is TGTGCCAGTATCCCAAGGACAGTTAACACTGAAGCTTTCTTT.